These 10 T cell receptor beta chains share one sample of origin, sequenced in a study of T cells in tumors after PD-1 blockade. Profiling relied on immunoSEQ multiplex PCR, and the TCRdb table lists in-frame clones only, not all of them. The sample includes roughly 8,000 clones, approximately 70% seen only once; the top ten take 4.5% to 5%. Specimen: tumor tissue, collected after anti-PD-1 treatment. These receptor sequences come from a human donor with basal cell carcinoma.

The CDR3, as DNA: TGCGCCAGTCGACAGGGGCCTGACTACAATGAGCAGTTCTTC. Translated, it gives CASRQGPDYNEQFF. The V and J genes are TRBV5-1 and TRBJ2-1; TRBD1 aligns across 8 bases. Germline loops: CDR1 SGHRS, CDR2 YFSETQ. V lost 8 bases, J lost 3 bases, and 7 bases stayed unmatched. The CDR3 is 14 amino acids.

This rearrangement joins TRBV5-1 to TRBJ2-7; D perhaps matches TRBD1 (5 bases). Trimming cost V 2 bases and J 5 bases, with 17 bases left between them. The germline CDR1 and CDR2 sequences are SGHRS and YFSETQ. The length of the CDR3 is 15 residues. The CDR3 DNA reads TGCGCCAGCAGCTTAGGTCAGGGTAACGTCAACGAGCAGTACTTC. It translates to CASSLGQGNVNEQYF.

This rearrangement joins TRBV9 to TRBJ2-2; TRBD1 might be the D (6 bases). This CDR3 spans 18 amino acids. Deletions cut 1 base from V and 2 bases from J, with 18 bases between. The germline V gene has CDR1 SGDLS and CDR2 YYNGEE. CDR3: CASSVSPLGAGNTGELFF. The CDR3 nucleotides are TGTGCCAGCAGCGTATCCCCGTTGGGGGCAGGAAACACCGGGGAGCTGTTTTTT. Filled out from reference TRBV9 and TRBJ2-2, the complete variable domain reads DSGVTQTPKHLITATGQRVTLRCSPRSGDLSVYWYQQSLDQGLQFLIQYYNGEERAKGNILERFSAQQFPDLHSELNLSSLELGDSALYFCASSVSPLGAGNTGELFFGEGSRLTVL.

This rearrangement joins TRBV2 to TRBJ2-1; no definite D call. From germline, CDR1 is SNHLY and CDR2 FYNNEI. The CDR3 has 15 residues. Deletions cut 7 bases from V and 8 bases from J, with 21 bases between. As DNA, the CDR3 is TGTGCCAGCACCCCGGAGTTGTCTAGTCGCCATGAGCAGTTCTTC. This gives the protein CASTPELSSRHEQFF.

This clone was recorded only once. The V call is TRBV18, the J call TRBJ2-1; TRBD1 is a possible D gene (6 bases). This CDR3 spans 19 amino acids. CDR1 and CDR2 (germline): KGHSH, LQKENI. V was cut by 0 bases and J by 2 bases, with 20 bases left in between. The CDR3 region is CASSPPVDLDRDTYNEQFF. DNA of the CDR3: TGTGCCAGCTCACCACCGGTGGATCTGGACAGAGATACCTACAATGAGCAGTTCTTC.

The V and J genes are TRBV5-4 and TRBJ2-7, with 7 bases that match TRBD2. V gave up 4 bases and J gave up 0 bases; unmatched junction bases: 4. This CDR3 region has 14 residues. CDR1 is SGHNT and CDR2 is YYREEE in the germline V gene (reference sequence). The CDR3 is CASSPSGSSYEQYF. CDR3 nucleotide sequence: TGTGCCAGCAGCCCTAGCGGTTCCTCCTACGAGCAGTACTTC.

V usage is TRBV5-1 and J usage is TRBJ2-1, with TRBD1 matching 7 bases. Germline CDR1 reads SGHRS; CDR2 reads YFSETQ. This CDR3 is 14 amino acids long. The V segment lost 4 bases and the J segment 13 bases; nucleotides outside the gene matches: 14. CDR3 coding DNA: TGCGCCAGCAGCCCACAAGTTGGGGGACAGATTCAGTTCTTC. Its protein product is CASSPQVGGQIQFF.

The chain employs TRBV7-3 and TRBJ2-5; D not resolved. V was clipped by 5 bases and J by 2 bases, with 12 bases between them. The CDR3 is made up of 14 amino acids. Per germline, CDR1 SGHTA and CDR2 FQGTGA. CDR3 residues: CASSPFPSQETQYF. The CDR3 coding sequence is TGTGCCAGCAGCCCATTCCCATCGCAAGAGACCCAGTACTTC.

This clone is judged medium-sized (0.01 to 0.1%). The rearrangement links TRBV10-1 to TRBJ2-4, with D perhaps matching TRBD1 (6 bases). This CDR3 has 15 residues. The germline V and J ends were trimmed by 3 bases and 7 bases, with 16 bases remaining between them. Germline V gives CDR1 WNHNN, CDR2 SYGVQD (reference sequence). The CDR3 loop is CASSDQAQGFNIQYF. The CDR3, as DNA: TGCGCCAGCAGTGACCAGGCACAGGGATTCAACATTCAGTACTTC.

CDR3 bases: TGTGCCATCGGCAGGGGGGGCGACGAGCAGTACTTC. This codes for CAIGRGGDEQYF. The V gene is TRBV10-3, the J gene TRBJ2-7; either TRBD1 or TRBD2 may supply D (7 bases each). This CDR3 comprises 12 residues. Germline V gene sequence: CDR1 ENHRY, CDR2 SYGVKD. Trimming cost V 8 bases and J 5 bases, with 13 bases left between them.